This TCR beta chain was retrieved from a study of regulatory T cells in long-lasting Graves disease. Study-wide findings and caveats: Shared public clonotypes totalled about 2,800 in persistent patients, compared with about 990 in new patients.

TCR beta libraries were built with iRepertoire HTBI primers and Arm-PCR of CDR3 regions. TCRdb re-derived calls from the multiplex PCR reads in MiXCR, one entry per CDR3 protein. The table has around 450,000 distinct CDR3 sequences, about 16% seen once. The ends lost 3 bases at V and 4 bases at J; junction bases unmatched: 15. The CDR3 contains 21 residues. CDR1 and CDR2 (germline): SGHAT, FQNNGV. Time point specified: newly diagnosed GD, antithyroid drugs for less than 3 months. From RNA extracted from PBMCs, the TCR library was made. A few counts support this clonotype. Its antigen is currently unknown. This sample also belongs to another study, concerning T cells in Graves' hyperthyroidism and ophthalmopathy. From that report: In making diagnoses, clinical symptoms, serum thyroxine and TRAb, thyroid ultrasound and orbital computed tomography were all used.

Sequenced here: peripheral blood mononuclear cells (PBMCs), sampled at new diagnosis, from a patient treated with antithyroid drugs. V usage is TRBV11-2 and J usage is TRBJ2-2; 15 bases agree with TRBD2. This clonotype originated in a man aged 40-55 years with Graves disease. CDR3: CASSFRPGLAGGPGVTGELFF. The CDR3 bases are TGTGCCAGCAGCTTTAGACCAGGACTAGCGGGAGGGCCCGGGGTCACCGGGGAGCTGTTTTTT.